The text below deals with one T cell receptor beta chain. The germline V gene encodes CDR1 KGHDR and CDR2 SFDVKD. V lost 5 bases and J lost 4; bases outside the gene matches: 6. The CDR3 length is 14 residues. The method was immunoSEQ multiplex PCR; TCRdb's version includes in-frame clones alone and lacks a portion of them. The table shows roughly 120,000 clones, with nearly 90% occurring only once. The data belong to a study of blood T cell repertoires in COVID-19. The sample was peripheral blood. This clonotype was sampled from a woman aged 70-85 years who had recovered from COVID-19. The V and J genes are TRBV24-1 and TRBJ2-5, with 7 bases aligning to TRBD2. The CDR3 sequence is CATSAPGGGETQYF. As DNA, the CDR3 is TGTGCCACCAGTGCCCCTGGGGGGGGAGAGACCCAGTACTTC.